This entry lists 12 T cell receptor beta chains sequenced from one sample in a study of vaccination effects on CD4 cells after COVID-19. These receptors' antigens are unknown. Following culture for nine to ten days, CD4+ T cells were isolated. A positive SARS-CoV-2 PCR test fell between March and December 2020. Participants were vaccinated with two doses of either the BNT162b2 or mRNA-1273 vaccine. Repertoires were generated with immunoSEQ multiplex PCR, while TCRdb's copy carries only in-frame clones and drops some. Of 35,000 to 45,000 clones in the sample, approximately 82% were seen once. Specimen: CD4+ T cells from PBMCs cultured without peptide, collected after COVID-19 vaccination. The receptor set was obtained from a human donor who had a prior SARS-CoV-2 infection.

This chain links TRBV19 with TRBJ2-6, with D possibly matching TRBD1 (6 bases). The V end lost 5 bases, the J end lost 0 bases, and 8 bases lay between the germline ends. This CDR3 contains 15 residues. Looked up from germline, CDR1 is LNHDA and CDR2 is SQIVND (reference sequence). The CDR3 sequence is CASSAQGSGANVLTF. Written as DNA, the CDR3 is TGTGCCAGTAGTGCACAGGGCTCTGGGGCCAACGTCCTGACTTTC.

This clone was counted a few times. This chain connects TRBV4-2 to TRBJ1-2; 9 positions agree with TRBD1. Germline V lookup: CDR1 LGHNA, CDR2 YNFKEQ. This CDR3 comprises 16 residues. Germline trimming cut 1 base from V and 0 bases from J; bases unmatched to any gene: 3. CDR3 bases: TGTGCCAGCAGCCAAGCCTGGGACAGGGCTAACTATGGCTACACCTTC. Encoded protein: CASSQAWDRANYGYTF.

This rearrangement joins TRBV5-5 to TRBJ2-7; D gene unclear. V lost 2 bases and J 0 bases, leaving 9 bases between the germline ends. The length of the CDR3 is 14 residues. CDR1 SGHKS and CDR2 YYEKEE come from the germline V gene (reference sequence). The CDR3 spells CASSFPLSSYEQYF. In DNA form, the CDR3 reads TGTGCCAGCAGCTTCCCCCTCTCCTCCTACGAGCAGTACTTC. Full variable domain (missing parts from reference TRBV5-5 and TRBJ2-7): DAGVTQSPTHLIKTRGQQVTLRCSPISGHKSVSWYQQVLGQGPQFIFQYYEKEERGRGNFPDRFSARQFPNYSSELNVNALLLGDSALYLCASSFPLSSYEQYFGPGTRLTVT.

The rearrangement joins TRBV7-2 to TRBJ2-1; D gene unclear. This CDR3 is 11 amino acids long. The germline gives CDR1 SGHTA, CDR2 FQGNSA. The V end was cut by 1 base, the J end by 8 bases, with 3 bases between. DNA of the CDR3: TGTGCCAGCAGCTTAGTTGATGAGCAGTTCTTC. Translated, it gives CASSLVDEQFF.

The chain carries TRBV7-9 and TRBJ1-5, with a tentative D call TRBD1 (6 bases). Trimming took off 3 bases at V and 3 bases at J, with 9 bases between the two ends. This CDR3 has 14 amino acids. Germline V CDR1 and CDR2: SEHNR, FQNEAQ (reference sequence). The CDR3 nucleotides are TGTGCCAGCAGCTTTACAGGGTACAATCAGCCCCAGCATTTT. Translated: CASSFTGYNQPQHF.

The chain couples TRBV5-3 to TRBJ1-2; D uncertain. TRBV5-3 is given ORF status, its function remaining uncertain. This CDR3 is 13 amino acids long. Between the trimmed V and J ends, which lost 0 bases and 8 bases, there was a span of 11 bases. DNA of the CDR3: TGTGCCAGAAGCTTGGAGTTAGGGCGCGGCTACACCTTC. Amino acid sequence: CARSLELGRGYTF.

The chain carries TRBV14 and TRBJ2-5, with D possibly TRBD1 on 5 matching bases. The CDR3 consists of 13 residues. The V gene lost 4 bases and the J gene lost 5 bases, with 11 bases spanning the gap. Looked up from germline, CDR1 is SGHDN and CDR2 is FVKESK. The CDR3 region is CASSPRVGETQYF. CDR3 DNA sequence: TGTGCCAGCAGCCCCAGGGTTGGGGAGACCCAGTACTTC. Looking up the rest from reference TRBV14 and TRBJ2-5 gives the full variable domain: EAGVTQFPSHSVIEKGQTVTLRCDPISGHDNLYWYRRVMGKEIKFLLHFVKESKQDESGMPNNRFLAERTGGTYSTLKVQPAELEDSGVYFCASSPRVGETQYFGPGTRLLVL.

The chain carries TRBV2 and TRBJ2-1, with D unclear. The germline gives CDR1 SNHLY, CDR2 FYNNEI. V lost 9 bases and J 2 bases, leaving 5 bases between the germline ends. The CDR3 is made up of 11 amino acids. The CDR3 loop is CASSTYNEQFF. The CDR3 coding sequence is TGTGCCAGTTCTACCTACAATGAGCAGTTCTTC.

This clone was observed once. The J gene is TRBJ1-5, the V gene TRBV30; no clear D. The CDR3 sequence is 17 residues long. Germline CDR1 GTSNPN, CDR2 SVGIG (reference sequence). With 0 bases removed from V and 7 bases from J, the gap between germline ends came to 22 bases. The CDR3, as DNA: TGTGCCTGGAGTGTACCTCCTCGCGGGCGCGGGTGGCAGCCCCAGCATTTT. This encodes CAWSVPPRGRGWQPQHF. Complete variable domain (other parts from reference TRBV30 and TRBJ1-5): SQTIHQWPATLVQPVGSPLSLECTVEGTSNPNLYWYRQAAGRGLQLLFYSVGIGQISSEVPQNLSASRPQDRQFILSSKKLLLSDSGFYLCAWSVPPRGRGWQPQHFGDGTRLSIL.

The V gene is TRBV2, the J gene TRBJ1-5; no reliable D call. Trimming took off 3 bases at V and 0 bases at J, with 3 bases between the two ends. Germline lookup yields CDR1 SNHLY and CDR2 FYNNEI. The CDR3 is 13 residues long. CDR3 sequence (DNA): TGTGCCAGCAGTGACAGTAGCAATCAGCCCCAGCATTTT. It codes for CASSDSSNQPQHF.

The V gene is TRBV19, the J gene TRBJ1-2; D ambiguous. Germline values: CDR1 LNHDA, CDR2 SQIVND (reference sequence). Trimming stripped 2 bases from V and 7 bases from J, with 14 bases between. The CDR3 contains 14 residues. The CDR3 sequence: CASSIKDWGGGYTF. The CDR3 DNA follows: TGTGCCAGTAGTATAAAGGACTGGGGAGGTGGCTACACCTTC.

The chain carries TRBV5-1 and TRBJ2-5; 7 nucleotides match TRBD1. The CDR3 has 17 amino acids. Trimming removed 0 bases from V and 0 bases from J; junction bases left unmatched: 8. CDR1 is SGHRS and CDR2 is YFSETQ in the germline V gene. The chain's CDR3 is CASSLARDSVDQETQYF. CDR3 nucleotides: TGCGCCAGCAGCTTGGCCCGGGACAGCGTGGACCAAGAGACCCAGTACTTC.